This T cell receptor beta chain was sequenced in a study of beta chain features in type 1 diabetes. The CDR3 is made up of 15 amino acids. CDR1 and CDR2 from the germline V gene are SGHTA and FQGNSA. The V end lost 3 bases, the J end lost 3 bases, and 15 bases lay between the germline ends. As every portion of the isolated RNA was reverse transcribed, the sequencing read expressed TCRB transcripts. Clones were read by immunoSEQ multiplex PCR, and TCRdb kept only the in-frame ones, dropping some. The sample includes hundreds of thousands of clones, 10% to 15% seen only once; the top ten take around 0.01%. The authors sorted CD4+ naive, central memory, regulatory and stem cell-like memory cells via CD45RO/CCR7/CD25/CD127/CD95/CD27. The table lists this clone with a few counts. The antigen remains unidentified. Study results and caveats: VDJ junctions from patients with type 1 diabetes contained fewer insertions and more deletions. Here, the possible influence of HLA type (on TCRB rearrangement) remained unresolved. TCRB CDR3s from Type 1 diabetes patients were moderately but significantly shorter in all four CD4+ subsets.

V and J are TRBV7-2 and TRBJ2-7, with no clear D. The TCR was taken from a woman aged 18 to 35 with type 1 diabetes. Sequencing was done on a sample of naive CD4+ T cells from blood. The DNA for the CDR3 is TGTGCCAGCAGCTTCCGACATTCTTTCAGCTACGAGCAGTACTTC. This translates into CASSFRHSFSYEQYF.